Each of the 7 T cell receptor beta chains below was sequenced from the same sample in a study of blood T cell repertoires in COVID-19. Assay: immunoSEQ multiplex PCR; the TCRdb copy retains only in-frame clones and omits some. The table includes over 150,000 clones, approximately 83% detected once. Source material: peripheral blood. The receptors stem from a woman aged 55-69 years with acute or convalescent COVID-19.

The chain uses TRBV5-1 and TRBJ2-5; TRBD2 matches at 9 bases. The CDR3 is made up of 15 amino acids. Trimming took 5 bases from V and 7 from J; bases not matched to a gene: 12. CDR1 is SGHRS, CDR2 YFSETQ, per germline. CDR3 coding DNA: TGCGCCAGCAGTCCTGGACTAGGCGGGGGGGGGACCCAGTACTTC. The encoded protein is CASSPGLGGGGTQYF.

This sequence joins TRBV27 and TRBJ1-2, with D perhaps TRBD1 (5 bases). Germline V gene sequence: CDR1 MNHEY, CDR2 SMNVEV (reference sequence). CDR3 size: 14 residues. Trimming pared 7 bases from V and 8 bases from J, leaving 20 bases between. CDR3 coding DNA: TGTGCCAGCAAAAAGGGCACGGGGGTCAGGGGCTACACCTTC. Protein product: CASKKGTGVRGYTF.

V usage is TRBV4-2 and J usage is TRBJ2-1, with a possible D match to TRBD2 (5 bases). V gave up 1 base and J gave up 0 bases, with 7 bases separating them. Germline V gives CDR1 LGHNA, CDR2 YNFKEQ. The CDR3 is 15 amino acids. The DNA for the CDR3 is TGTGCCAGCAGCCAAGGTCGGGGCTCCTACAATGAGCAGTTCTTC. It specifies CASSQGRGSYNEQFF.

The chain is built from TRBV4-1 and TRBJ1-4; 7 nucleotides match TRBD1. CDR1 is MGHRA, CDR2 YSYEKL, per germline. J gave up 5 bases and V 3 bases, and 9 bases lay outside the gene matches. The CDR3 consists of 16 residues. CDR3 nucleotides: TGCGCCAGCAGCCACACAGGGGAAGGGTTGAATGAAAAACTGTTTTTT. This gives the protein CASSHTGEGLNEKLFF.

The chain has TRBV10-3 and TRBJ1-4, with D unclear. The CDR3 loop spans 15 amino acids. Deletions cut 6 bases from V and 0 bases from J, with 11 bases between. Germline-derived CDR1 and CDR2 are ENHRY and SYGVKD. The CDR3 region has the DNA TGTGCCATCAGCGCACACCGTGCAACTAATGAAAAACTGTTTTTT. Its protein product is CAISAHRATNEKLFF.

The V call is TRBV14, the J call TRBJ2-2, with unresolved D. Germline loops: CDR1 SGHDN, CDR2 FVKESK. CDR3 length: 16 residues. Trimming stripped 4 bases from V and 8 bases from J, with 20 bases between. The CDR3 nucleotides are TGTGCCAGCAGCCCCTCTCTACTCGTTAAAAATGGGGAGCTGTTTTTT. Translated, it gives CASSPSLLVKNGELFF.

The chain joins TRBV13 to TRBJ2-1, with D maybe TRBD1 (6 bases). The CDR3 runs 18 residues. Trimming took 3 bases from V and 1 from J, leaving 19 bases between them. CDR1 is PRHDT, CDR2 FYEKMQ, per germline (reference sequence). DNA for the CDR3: TGTGCCAGCAGCTTGGCCAGTCGGTGGCAGGGGTCCTACAATGAGCAGTTCTTC. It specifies CASSLASRWQGSYNEQFF. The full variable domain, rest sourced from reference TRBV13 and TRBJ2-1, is AAGVIQSPRHLIKEKRETATLKCYPIPRHDTVYWYQQGPGQDPQFLISFYEKMQSDKGSIPDRFSAQQFSDYHSELNMSSLELGDSALYFCASSLASRWQGSYNEQFFGPGTRLTVL.